Listed below are T cell receptor beta chains from one sample, sequenced in a study of cytomegalovirus exposure and HLA in healthy donors. This table comes from immunoSEQ multiplex PCR, and its TCRdb copy is limited to in-frame clones, with some not included. Of around 190,000 clones listed, approximately 80% are singletons. The sequenced material came from PBMCs. The receptors originated from a woman between 25 and 40 years old in good health and CMV-seropositive. The CDR3 runs from the conserved cysteine through the conserved F or W. D genes are given only for firm matches. Only part of the rows carry a size: once, few, many, or a class if the clone is expanded.

.,.,TRBJ1-4,TRBV18,CASSPWGLREKLFF,TGTGCCAGCTCACCATGGGGGCTACGGGAAAAACTGTTTTTT
once,.,TRBJ2-5,TRBV30,CAWSVRLQEAQYF,TGTGCCTGGAGTGTGAGACTTCAAGAGGCCCAGTACTTC
.,TRBD1,TRBJ2-4,TRBV30,CAWRARGSKNIQYF,TGTGCCTGGAGGGCCAGGGGGTCAAAAAACATTCAGTACTTC
.,TRBD1,TRBJ2-1,TRBV7-9,CASSPAGTVSYNEQFF,TGTGCCAGCAGCCCCGCCGGGACAGTCTCCTACAATGAGCAGTTCTTC
.,.,TRBJ1-2,TRBV6-1,CASSPFRRRGYGYTF,TGTGCCAGCAGCCCATTCCGTCGCAGGGGCTATGGCTACACCTTC
.,.,TRBJ1-2,TRBV19,CASPDRSYGYTF,TGTGCCAGTCCCGACAGGAGCTATGGCTACACCTTC
.,.,TRBJ1-1,TRBV28,CASSLGWTTGVF,TGTGCCAGCAGTTTAGGATGGACGACCGGGGTCTTT
.,TRBD2,TRBJ2-6,TRBV11-2,CASSRLAQGANVLTF,TGTGCCAGCAGCCGACTAGCGCAAGGGGCCAACGTCCTGACTTTC
.,.,TRBJ2-5,TRBV19,CASSIGSNGQETQYF,TGTGCCAGTAGTATCGGTTCGAACGGTCAAGAGACCCAGTACTTC
few,.,TRBJ1-6,TRBV30,CAWSATSGYNSPLHF,TGTGCCTGGAGTGCCACTTCGGGGTATAATTCACCCCTCCACTTT
.,TRBD1,TRBJ2-1,TRBV11-2,CASSLVQGTGFLNEQFF,TGTGCCAGCAGCTTAGTACAAGGGACAGGGTTTCTCAATGAGCAGTTCTTC
.,.,TRBJ1-1,TRBV10-3,CAISEFRDGGTEAFF,TGTGCCATCAGTGAGTTTCGGGACGGGGGGACTGAAGCTTTCTTT
.,.,TRBJ2-7,TRBV6-5,CASSSPRDTANQRYF,TGTGCCAGCAGCTCTCCCCGGGACACGGCCAACCAAAGGTACTTC
.,TRBD2,TRBJ2-7,TRBV10-3,CAIGSGGIDEQYF,TGTGCCATCGGAAGCGGGGGGATCGACGAGCAGTACTTC
.,TRBD1,TRBJ2-3,TRBV2,CASSEDRGRTDTQYF,TGTGCCAGCAGTGAGGACAGGGGACGCACAGATACGCAGTATTTT
.,.,TRBJ2-7,TRBV6-5,CASSSDNYEQYF,TGTGCCAGCAGTTCGGACAACTACGAGCAGTACTTC
few,.,TRBJ1-6,TRBV10-3,CAITRGGDSPLHF,TGTGCCATCACCCGGGGAGGGGACTCACCCCTCCACTTT
once,.,TRBJ2-7,TRBV28,CASSFNRAKITYEQYF,TGTGCCAGCAGTTTTAACAGGGCTAAAATTACCTACGAGCAGTACTTC
.,TRBD1,TRBJ2-6,TRBV7-3,CASSRQGTGANVLTF,TGTGCCAGCAGCCGACAGGGAACTGGGGCCAACGTCCTGACTTTC
.,TRBD2,TRBJ2-1,TRBV4-2,CASSQGGGEFSVNEQFF,TGTGCCAGCAGCCAAGGTGGGGGGGAGTTTTCAGTCAATGAGCAGTTCTTC
.,TRBD1,TRBJ1-1,TRBV30,CAWRSGQGGEAFF,TGTGCCTGGAGATCGGGGCAGGGGGGTGAAGCTTTCTTT
.,.,TRBJ2-7,TRBV7-2,CASSPPHYDEQYF,TGTGCCAGCAGCCCCCCCCACTACGACGAGCAGTACTTC
.,TRBD2,TRBJ2-5,TRBV28,CASSLTSGGRETQYF,TGTGCCAGCAGTTTAACTAGCGGGGGGAGAGAGACCCAGTACTTC
once,.,TRBJ2-5,TRBV10-3,CATQPEFETQYF,TGTGCCACCCAGCCGGAGTTTGAGACCCAGTACTTC
once,.,TRBJ2-5,TRBV4-2,CASSQDRGVYRETQYF,TGTGCCAGCAGCCAAGACCGGGGAGTTTATCGGGAGACCCAGTACTTC
.,.,TRBJ1-5,TRBV7-8,CASSLLTSTDTSNQPQHF,TGTGCCAGCAGCTTACTCACGTCGACAGATACTAGCAATCAGCCCCAGCATTTT
.,.,TRBJ1-5,TRBV19,CASSIRTGLDQPQHF,TGTGCCAGTAGTATCCGAACAGGTCTGGATCAGCCCCAGCATTTT
.,.,TRBJ2-3,TRBV11-3,CASSLDLSDTQYF,TGTGCCAGCAGCTTAGATCTATCAGATACGCAGTATTTT
.,.,TRBJ2-1,TRBV30,CAWSRPWGLRDNEQFF,TGTGCCTGGAGTCGCCCCTGGGGACTGAGGGACAATGAGCAGTTCTTC
.,.,TRBJ1-5,TRBV4-1,CASSQDSIQGRNQPQHF,TGCGCCAGCAGCCAAGACTCAATCCAGGGCAGGAATCAGCCCCAGCATTTT
.,.,TRBJ1-5,TRBV19,CASSIGQGLGNQPQHF,TGTGCCAGTAGTATAGGGCAGGGGCTAGGCAATCAGCCCCAGCATTTT
.,.,TRBJ2-2,TRBV5-5,CASSLGSTGELFF,TGTGCCAGCAGCTTAGGGAGCACCGGGGAGCTGTTTTTT
.,TRBD1,TRBJ2-1,TRBV11-2,CASSFNRGFSDEQFF,TGTGCCAGCAGCTTTAACAGGGGGTTTTCCGATGAGCAGTTCTTC
.,.,TRBJ1-6,TRBV9,CASSAPGTYNSPLHF,TGTGCCAGCAGCGCCCCCGGTACCTATAATTCACCCCTCCACTTT
.,.,TRBJ2-1,TRBV28,CASSSGFGSGNEQFF,TGTGCCAGCAGTTCAGGGTTCGGCTCCGGCAATGAGCAGTTCTTC
.,.,TRBJ1-1,TRBV4-1,CASSQLAQGNTEAFF,TGCGCCAGCAGCCAGTTGGCGCAGGGGAACACTGAAGCTTTCTTT
.,.,TRBJ2-7,TRBV15,CATSPLRGLSYEQYF,TGTGCCACCAGCCCGCTACGAGGACTTTCCTACGAGCAGTACTTC
.,.,TRBJ2-7,TRBV28,CASLGAGGVLREGWGQYF,TGTGCCAGCCTAGGGGCAGGGGGCGTGTTGCGGGAGGGCTGGGGGCAGTACTTC
few,.,TRBJ1-1,TRBV14,CASSQERRVGFDRLMNTEAFF,TGTGCCAGCAGCCAAGAGAGAAGGGTGGGCTTCGACAGGCTCATGAACACTGAAGCTTTCTTT
.,TRBD1,TRBJ1-4,TRBV18,CASSLGQGMTNEKLFF,TGTGCCAGCTCACTCGGACAGGGGATGACTAATGAAAAACTGTTTTTT
once,TRBD2,TRBJ2-7,TRBV5-1,CASSTSTSGNYEQYF,TGCGCCAGCAGCACATCGACTAGCGGCAATTACGAGCAGTACTTC